This T cell receptor (beta chain) was observed in a study of OX40 agonist ivuxolimab in advanced cancers. As for the study in general: Ivuxolimab was delivered to patients intravenously every 2 weeks at doses spanning 0.01 to 10 mg/kg. Antecedent anti-PD-1, anti-PD-L1 or anti-CTLA-4 therapy was permissible, with roughly 36% having received some.

Overall study results and limits: Some patients who did not respond also had low normalized T-cell clonal expansion.

Concerning this clone: Its antigen is not known.

Germline V gene data show CDR1 as MNHEY and CDR2 as SMNVEV (reference sequence). J gave up 6 bases and V 3 bases, and 2 bases lay outside the gene matches. The CDR3 has 15 amino acids. Autoimmune disease history or systemic immunosuppression led to patients being barred. Here immunoSEQ multiplex PCR was the method, and the copy in TCRdb shows in-frame clones only, minus some. The table records some 53,000 clones, roughly 92% of them present only once. The clonotype originates from an adult with an advanced solid tumor such as melanoma, head and neck, liver or kidney cancer. The specimen was CD4+ or CD8+ T cells sorted from blood, collected in a trial of the OX40 agonist ivuxolimab. The genes are TRBV27 and TRBJ2-1; 13 nucleotides align to TRBD2. The CDR3 DNA sequence: TGTGCCAGCAGTTTGGGACTAGCGGGATTCAATGAGCAGTTCTTC. Amino acid sequence: CASSLGLAGFNEQFF.